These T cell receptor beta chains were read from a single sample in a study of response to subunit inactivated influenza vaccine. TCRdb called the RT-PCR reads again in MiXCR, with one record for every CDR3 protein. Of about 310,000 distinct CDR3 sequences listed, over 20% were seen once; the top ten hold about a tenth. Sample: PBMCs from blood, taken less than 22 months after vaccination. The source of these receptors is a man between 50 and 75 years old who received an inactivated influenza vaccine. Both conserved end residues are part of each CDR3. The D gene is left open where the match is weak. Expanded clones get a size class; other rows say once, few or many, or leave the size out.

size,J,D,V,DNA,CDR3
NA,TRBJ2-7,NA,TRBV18,TGTGCCAGCTCACCGGTAGAAGGGGGCTACGAGCAGTACTTC,CASSPVEGGYEQYF
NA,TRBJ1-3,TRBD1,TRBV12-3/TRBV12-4,TGTGCCAGCAGTCACCGATGGACAGGCTCTGGAAACACCATATATTTT,CASSHRWTGSGNTIYF
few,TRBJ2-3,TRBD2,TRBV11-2,TGTGCCAGCAGCTTAAGGCGGGGGGGCACAAATACGCAGTATTTT,CASSLRRGGTNTQYF
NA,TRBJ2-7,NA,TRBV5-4,TGTGCCAGCAGCCCGTCCCAGACAGCGACCTACGAGCAGTACTTC,CASSPSQTATYEQYF
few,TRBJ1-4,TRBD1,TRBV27,TGTGCCAGCAGCCTTACAGGGGCTAGCGAAAAACTGTTTTTT,CASSLTGASEKLFF
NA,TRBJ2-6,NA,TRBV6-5,TGTGCCAGCAGTTACTCGAGCTCTGGGGCCAACGTCCTGACTTTC,CASSYSSSGANVLTF
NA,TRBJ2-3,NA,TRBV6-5,TGTGCCAGCAGTTACTCTACTAGAGAGACGACAGATACGCAGTATTTT,CASSYSTRETTDTQYF
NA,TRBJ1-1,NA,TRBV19,TGTGCCATCGGCGGGGGCAGGTTGGCTTTCTTT,CAIGGGRLAFF
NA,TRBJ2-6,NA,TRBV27,TGTGCCAGCAGTTTGCAGGGGGGGCCCTCTGGGGCCAACGTCCTGACTTTC,CASSLQGGPSGANVLTF
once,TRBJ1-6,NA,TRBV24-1,TGTGCCACCAGTGATCAGGGGAATAATTCACCCCTCCACTTT,CATSDQGNNSPLHF
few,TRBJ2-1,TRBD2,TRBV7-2,TGTGCCAGCAGCTTACCGGGACTACAGATAAATGAGCAGTTCTTC,CASSLPGLQINEQFF
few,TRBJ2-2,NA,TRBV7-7,TGTGCCAGCAGCCGCGGAGAGCCCATCACCGGGGAGCTGTTTTTT,CASSRGEPITGELFF
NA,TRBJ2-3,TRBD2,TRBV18,TGTGCCAGCTCATCCCTAGCGGGAGTCTCAGATACGCAGTATTTT,CASSSLAGVSDTQYF
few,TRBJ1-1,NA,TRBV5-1,TGCGCCAGCAGCTCCGAAGGGGGTCGAAACACTGAAGCTTTCTTT,CASSSEGGRNTEAFF
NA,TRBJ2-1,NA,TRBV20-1,TGCAGTGCTAGATCCGAGTCGAGGGAAGACAGCTACAATGAGCAGTTCTTC,CSARSESREDSYNEQFF
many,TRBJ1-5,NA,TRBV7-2,TGTGCCAGCAGCTTAGCATCAGGGGGCAATCAGCCCCAGCATTTT,CASSLASGGNQPQHF
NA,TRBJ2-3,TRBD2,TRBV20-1,TGCAGTGCTAGAGCAGTAGCGGGAGGACGCACAGATACGCAGTATTTT,CSARAVAGGRTDTQYF
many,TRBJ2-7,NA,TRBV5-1,TGCGCCAGCAGCTTGCGAGGGGGCTCCTACGAGCAGTACTTC,CASSLRGGSYEQYF
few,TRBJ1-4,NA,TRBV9,TGTGCCAGCAGCGTAGGACCAGGGCTCTCCGGTGAAAAACTGTTTTTT,CASSVGPGLSGEKLFF
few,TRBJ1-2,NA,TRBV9,TGTGCCAGCAGGGCCCGGGACACCCCAAACTATGGCTACACCTTC,CASRARDTPNYGYTF
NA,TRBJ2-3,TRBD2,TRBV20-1,TGCAGTGCTAGGATAGGGCTTACTAGCGGGGACTGGGATACGCAGTATTTT,CSARIGLTSGDWDTQYF
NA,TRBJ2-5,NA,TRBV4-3,TGCGCCAGCAGCCAAGAGTTAGCCAGACAAGAGACCCAGTACTTC,CASSQELARQETQYF
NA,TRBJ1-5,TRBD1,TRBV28,TGTGCCAGCAGTTTACCGCAGGGGGACCATCAGCCCCAGCATTTT,CASSLPQGDHQPQHF
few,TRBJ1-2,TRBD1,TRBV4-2,TGTGCCAGCAGCCAAGGACAGGGTGAGGGCTACACCTTC,CASSQGQGEGYTF
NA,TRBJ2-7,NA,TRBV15,TGTGCCACCAGCAGAGACCCCTCTTACGAGCAGTACTTC,CATSRDPSYEQYF
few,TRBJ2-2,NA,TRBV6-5,TGTGCCAGCAGTTATGGACAAGCGAACACCGGGGAGCTGTTTTTT,CASSYGQANTGELFF
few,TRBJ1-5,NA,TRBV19,TGTGCCAGTAGTATTACGGGCCCCGGCAATCAGCCCCAGCATTTT,CASSITGPGNQPQHF
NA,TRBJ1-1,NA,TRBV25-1,TGTGCCAGCAGTGACCGGACGGGGAACACTGAAGCTTTCTTT,CASSDRTGNTEAFF
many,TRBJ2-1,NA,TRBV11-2,TGTGCCAGCAGCAATCGGGAGAACCCCTACAATGAGCAGTTCTTC,CASSNRENPYNEQFF
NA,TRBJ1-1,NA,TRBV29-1,TGCAGCGTCCTCAGCGTTGGGCACACTGAAGCTTTCTTT,CSVLSVGHTEAFF
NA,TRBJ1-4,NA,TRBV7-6,TGTGCCAGCAGCTTACCCGGGACATACAATGAAAAACTGTTTTTT,CASSLPGTYNEKLFF
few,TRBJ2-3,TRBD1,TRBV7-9,TGTGCCAGCAGCGTCCGGGACAGTAGCACAGATACGCAGTATTTT,CASSVRDSSTDTQYF
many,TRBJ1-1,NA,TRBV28,TGTGCCAGCAGTTTATCTGGGGGTACGAGCACTGAAGCTTTCTTT,CASSLSGGTSTEAFF
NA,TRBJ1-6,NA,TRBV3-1,TGTGCCAGCAGCCAAGACCAACCGAGTGGTTCACCCCTCCACTTT,CASSQDQPSGSPLHF
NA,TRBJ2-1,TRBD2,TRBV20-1,TGCAGTGCTAGGGGAAGTAGCGGGGGAGCCGGAAAGTTCTTC,CSARGSSGGAGKFF
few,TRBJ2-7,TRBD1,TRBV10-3,TGTGCCACCGAGGACAGGGATGCGTACGAGCAGTACTTC,CATEDRDAYEQYF
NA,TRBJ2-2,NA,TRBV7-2,TGTGCCAGCAGCTTAACATTGCTAGGCACCGGGGAGCTGTTTTTT,CASSLTLLGTGELFF
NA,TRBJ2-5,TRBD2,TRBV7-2,TGTGCCAGCAGCCCAGGACTAGCGAGAGAGACCCAGTACTTC,CASSPGLARETQYF
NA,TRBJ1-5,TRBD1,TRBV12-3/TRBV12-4,TGTGCCAGCAGTTCCCAGGGGGCGCTGGGTCAGCCCCAGCATTTT,CASSSQGALGQPQHF
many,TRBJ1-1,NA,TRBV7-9,TGTGCCAGCAGCCCGGATGGAGTGAACACTGAAGCTTTCTTT,CASSPDGVNTEAFF
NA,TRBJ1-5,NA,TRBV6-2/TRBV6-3,TGTGCCAGCACGGACAGCCGGTATCAGCCCCAGCATTTT,CASTDSRYQPQHF
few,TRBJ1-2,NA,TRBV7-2,TGTGCCAGCAGCTTAGAGGCAGATCTTAAATATGGCTACACCTTC,CASSLEADLKYGYTF
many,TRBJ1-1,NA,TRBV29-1,TGCAGCGTTGAAGTGGAATTGAACACTGAAGCTTTCTTT,CSVEVELNTEAFF
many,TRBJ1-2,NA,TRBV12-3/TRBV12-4,TGTGCCAGCAGTTCCGAGGTGAACTATGGCTACACCTTC,CASSSEVNYGYTF
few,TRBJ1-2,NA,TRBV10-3,TGTGCCATCAGTGGGGACGGATCCTATGGCTACACCTTC,CAISGDGSYGYTF
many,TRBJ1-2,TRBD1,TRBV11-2,TGTGCCAGCAGCAAGTACTCGGACAGGGGAGATGGCTACACCTTC,CASSKYSDRGDGYTF
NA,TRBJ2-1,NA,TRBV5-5,TGTGCCAGCAGCCGACTAGAGACCATTTCCTACAATGAGCAGTTCTTT,CASSRLETISYNEQFF
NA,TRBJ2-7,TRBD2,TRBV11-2,TGTGCCAGCAGGAAGCCGGGACTAGAGTTGTACGAGCAGTACTTC,CASRKPGLELYEQYF
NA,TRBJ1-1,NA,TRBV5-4,TGTGCCAGCAGCTTGGAAGGCTCTCGCGCTGAAGCTTTCTTT,CASSLEGSRAEAFF
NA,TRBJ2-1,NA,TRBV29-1,TGCAGCGTTGACGGTGGGACCACATCCTACAATGAGCAGTTCTTC,CSVDGGTTSYNEQFF
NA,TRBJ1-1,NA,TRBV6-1,TGTGCCAGCAGGGCGGCCGGGTGGGACACTGAAGCTTTCTTT,CASRAAGWDTEAFF
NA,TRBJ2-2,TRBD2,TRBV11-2,TGTGCCAGCAGCCCGATGACTAGCGGGGTTCCTCCCGGGGAGCTGTTTTTT,CASSPMTSGVPPGELFF
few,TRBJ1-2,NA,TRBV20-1,TGCAGTGCTCCCCCGGAACCCAAACGGATCTCTTATGGCTACACCTTC,CSAPPEPKRISYGYTF